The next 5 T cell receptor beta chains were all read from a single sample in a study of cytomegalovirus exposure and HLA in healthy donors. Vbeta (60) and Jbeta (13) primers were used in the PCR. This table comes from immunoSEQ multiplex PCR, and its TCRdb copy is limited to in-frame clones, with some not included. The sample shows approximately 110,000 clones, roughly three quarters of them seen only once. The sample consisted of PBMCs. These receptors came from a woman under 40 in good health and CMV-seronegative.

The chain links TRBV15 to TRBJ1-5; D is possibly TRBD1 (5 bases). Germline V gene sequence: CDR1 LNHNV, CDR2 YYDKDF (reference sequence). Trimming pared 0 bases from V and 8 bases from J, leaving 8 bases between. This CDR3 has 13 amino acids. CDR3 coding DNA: TGTGCCACCAGCAGAGATCCGGGGGAGCCCCAGCATTTT. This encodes CATSRDPGEPQHF.

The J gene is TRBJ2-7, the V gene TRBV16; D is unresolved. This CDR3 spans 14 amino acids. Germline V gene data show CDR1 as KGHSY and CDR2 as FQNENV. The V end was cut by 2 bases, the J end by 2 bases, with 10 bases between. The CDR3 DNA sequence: TGTGCCAGCAGCCAAGGTCACAACCCCTACGAGCAGTACTTC. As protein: CASSQGHNPYEQYF.

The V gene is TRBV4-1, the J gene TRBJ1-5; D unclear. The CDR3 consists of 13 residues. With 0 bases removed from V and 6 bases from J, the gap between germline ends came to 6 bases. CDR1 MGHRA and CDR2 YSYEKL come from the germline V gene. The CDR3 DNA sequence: TGCGCCAGCAGCCAAGACGAGGGTCAGCCCCAGCATTTT. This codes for CASSQDEGQPQHF.

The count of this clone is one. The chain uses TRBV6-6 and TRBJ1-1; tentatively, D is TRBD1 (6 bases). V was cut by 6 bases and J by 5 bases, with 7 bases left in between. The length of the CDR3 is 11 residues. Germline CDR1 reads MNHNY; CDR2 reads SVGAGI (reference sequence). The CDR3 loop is CASSQGTEAFF. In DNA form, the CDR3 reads TGTGCCAGCAGCCAGGGGACTGAAGCTTTCTTT.

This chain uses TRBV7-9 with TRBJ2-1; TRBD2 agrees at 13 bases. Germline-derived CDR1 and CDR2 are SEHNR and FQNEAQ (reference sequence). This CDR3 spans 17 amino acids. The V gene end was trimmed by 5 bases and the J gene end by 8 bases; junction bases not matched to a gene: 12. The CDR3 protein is CASSRGTSGTFRDEQFF. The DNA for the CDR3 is TGTGCCAGCAGCCGGGGGACTAGCGGGACCTTCAGGGATGAGCAGTTCTTC.